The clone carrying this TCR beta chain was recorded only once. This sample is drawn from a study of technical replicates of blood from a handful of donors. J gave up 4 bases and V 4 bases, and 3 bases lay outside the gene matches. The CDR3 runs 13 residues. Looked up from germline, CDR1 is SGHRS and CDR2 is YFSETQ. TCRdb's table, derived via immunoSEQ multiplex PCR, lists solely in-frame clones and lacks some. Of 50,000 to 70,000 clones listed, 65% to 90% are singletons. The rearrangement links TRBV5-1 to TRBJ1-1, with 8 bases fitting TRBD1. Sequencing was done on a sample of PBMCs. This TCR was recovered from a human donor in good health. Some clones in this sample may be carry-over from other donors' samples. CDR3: CASSTGQGTEAFF. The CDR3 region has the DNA TGCGCCAGCAGCACCGGACAGGGCACTGAAGCTTTCTTT.